The entry that follows covers one T cell receptor (beta chain) sequence. These data come from a study of shared clonotypes between healthy human individuals. Assay used: immunoSEQ multiplex PCR; TCRdb lists only in-frame clones, some missing. This table has about 710,000 clones, 72% appearing once. CDR1 is LGHNT, CDR2 FRNRAP, per germline. Deletions cut 3 bases from V and 6 bases from J, with 21 bases between. This CDR3 region has 17 residues. The clonotype originates from a woman aged 25 to 45 in good health. The rearrangement uses TRBV12-5 and TRBJ2-1; D not certain. The material sequenced was memory CD4+ T cells sorted from blood. The subset here: CD45RA-negative fraction. CDR3 DNA: TGTGCTAGTGGTTTAGCCGCCTTGGGCGGAGCCTTCAATGAGCAGTTCTTC. It is translated as CASGLAALGGAFNEQFF.